These 13 T cell receptor beta chains were all obtained from the same sample, sequenced in a study of cytomegalovirus exposure and HLA in healthy donors. The PCR used 60 Vbeta and 13 Jbeta primers. Only in-frame clones appear in the TCRdb table, and some are missing; sequencing was by immunoSEQ multiplex PCR. The table lists about 76,000 clones, roughly 70% of them singletons. Sequences were obtained from PBMCs. Receptor source: a man in his sixties in good health and CMV-seropositive.

The chain recombines TRBV11-3 with TRBJ2-3; D perhaps matches TRBD2 (6 bases). The germline V gene has CDR1 SGHNT and CDR2 YENEEA. This CDR3 has 15 residues. The V end was cut by 5 bases, the J end by 3 bases, with 15 bases between. CDR3 region: CASSLGMRDTDTQYF. CDR3 sequence (DNA): TGTGCCAGCAGCCTGGGTATGCGGGATACAGATACGCAGTATTTT.

V and J are TRBV5-4 and TRBJ2-7; 9 nucleotides agree with TRBD1. This CDR3 has 13 amino acids. The germline V gene has CDR1 SGHNT and CDR2 YYREEE (reference sequence). V lost 3 bases and J lost 4; bases outside the gene matches: 2. CDR3 nucleotide sequence: TGTGCCAGCAGCTGGGACAGGGTATACGAGCAGTACTTC. The encoded protein is CASSWDRVYEQYF. Together with reference TRBV5-4 and TRBJ2-7, the CDR3 gives the full variable domain: ETGVTQSPTHLIKTRGQQVTLRCSSQSGHNTVSWYQQALGQGPQFIFQYYREEENGRGNFPPRFSGLQFPNYSSELNVNALELDDSALYLCASSWDRVYEQYFGPGTRLTVT.

The CDR3 nucleotides are TGTGCCAGCAGTTTATCGGTACTAGCGGGAGTGACAGATACGCAGTATTTT. Translation: CASSLSVLAGVTDTQYF. The V and J genes are TRBV27 and TRBJ2-3, with 11 nucleotides matching TRBD2. The length of the CDR3 is 17 residues. The V segment lost 0 bases and the J segment 3 bases; nucleotides outside the gene matches: 5. The germline V gene has CDR1 MNHEY and CDR2 SMNVEV (reference sequence).

A remark on this clone: Compared with germline, one end of the junction differs, possibly owing to a read error. Within the sample, other DNA sequences also encode this same CDR3. CDR3 sequence reads: CASSLGQGGGHSNQPQHF. CDR3 in DNA: TGCGCCAGCAGCTTGGGACAGGGTGGGGGGCATAGCAATCAGCCCCAGCATTTT. The chain uses TRBV5-6 and TRBJ1-5; 9 bases line up with TRBD1. The CDR3 totals 18 residues. Germline loops: CDR1 SGHDT, CDR2 YYEEEE.

This clone was observed once. The chain combines TRBV6-6 with TRBJ2-2, with a possible D match to TRBD1 (6 bases). V was trimmed by 7 bases and J by 3 bases, leaving 9 bases between them. The CDR3 spans 13 residues. Germline assignment: CDR1 MNHNY and CDR2 SVGAGI (reference sequence). The CDR3 here is CASKAGDTGELFF. The CDR3 nucleotides are TGTGCCAGCAAGGCAGGGGACACCGGGGAGCTGTTTTTT.

This sequence joins TRBV7-6 and TRBJ2-7, with D possibly being TRBD2 (6 bases). The CDR3 is made up of 12 amino acids. The V gene lost 5 bases and the J gene lost 6 bases, with 11 bases spanning the gap. Germline V gene lookup returns CDR1 SGHVS and CDR2 FNYEAQ. CDR3 DNA: TGTGCCAGCAGCCGGGAGTTCAGCGAGCAGTACTTC. Its protein product is CASSREFSEQYF.

Here the CDR3 reads CASSQVYTDTQYF. CDR3 DNA sequence: TGCGCCAGCAGCCAAGTATATACAGATACGCAGTATTTT. The chain has TRBV4-3 and TRBJ2-3; unclear D gene. The germline CDR1 and CDR2 sequences are LGHNA and YSLEER. CDR3 size: 13 residues. V was trimmed by 1 base and J by 3 bases, leaving 5 bases between them.

The chain uses TRBV25-1 and TRBJ1-1; no clear D. From germline, CDR1 is MGHDK and CDR2 SYGVNS. This CDR3 spans 14 amino acids. The ends were cut back, 0 bases at V and 5 bases at J, with 10 bases in the middle. The CDR3 is CASSEYAAGTEAFF. The CDR3 nucleotides read TGTGCCAGCAGTGAATACGCAGCGGGGACTGAAGCTTTCTTT.

About this clone itself: The germline gene is not matched at one end of the junction; a read error may be the cause. V is TRBV4-3 and J is TRBJ1-2, with TRBD1 matching 7 bases. Germline CDR1 reads LGHNA; CDR2 reads YSLEER. CDR3 length equals 14 residues. DNA of the CDR3: TGCGCCGGCAGCCAAACGACAGGGAACTATGGCTACACCTTC. Its translation: CAGSQTTGNYGYTF.

The chain carries TRBV5-4 and TRBJ2-5; maybe TRBD1 (6 bases). There are 14 residues in the CDR3. The germline CDR1 and CDR2 sequences are SGHNT and YYREEE (reference sequence). V lost 1 base to trimming and J lost 2 bases, with 9 bases between them. The DNA for the CDR3 is TGTGCCAGCAGCTTGAGGACAGATCAAGAGACCCAGTACTTC. Translating gives CASSLRTDQETQYF.

A note on this clone: Within the sample, other DNA sequences also encode this same CDR3. The J gene is TRBJ2-2, the V gene TRBV27; D not certain. This CDR3 spans 16 amino acids. The germline V and J ends were trimmed by 1 base and 8 bases, with 17 bases remaining between them. Per the germline V gene, CDR1 is MNHEY and CDR2 is SMNVEV (reference sequence). The CDR3 loop is CASSLLAGWALGELFF. The CDR3 DNA is TGTGCCAGCAGTTTATTGGCAGGATGGGCGTTGGGGGAGCTGTTTTTT.

This chain joins TRBV28 and TRBJ2-7; D uncertain. Germline lookup yields CDR1 MDHEN and CDR2 SYDVKM. Trimming removed 7 bases at V and 0 bases at J, with 10 bases between. This CDR3 region has 13 residues. CDR3 DNA: TGTGCCAGCAAGATGCCCGGCTCCTACGAGCAGTACTTC. Protein sequence: CASKMPGSYEQYF.

CDR3 in DNA: TGTGCCAGCAGCTTGGGGGGAAGACAAGAAAAACTGTTTTTT. Encoded protein: CASSLGGRQEKLFF. V and J are TRBV7-9 and TRBJ1-4; D may be TRBD1 (5 bases). V was trimmed by 3 bases and J by 8 bases, leaving 13 bases between them. The CDR3 runs 14 residues. In germline, CDR1 is SEHNR, CDR2 FQNEAQ (reference sequence).